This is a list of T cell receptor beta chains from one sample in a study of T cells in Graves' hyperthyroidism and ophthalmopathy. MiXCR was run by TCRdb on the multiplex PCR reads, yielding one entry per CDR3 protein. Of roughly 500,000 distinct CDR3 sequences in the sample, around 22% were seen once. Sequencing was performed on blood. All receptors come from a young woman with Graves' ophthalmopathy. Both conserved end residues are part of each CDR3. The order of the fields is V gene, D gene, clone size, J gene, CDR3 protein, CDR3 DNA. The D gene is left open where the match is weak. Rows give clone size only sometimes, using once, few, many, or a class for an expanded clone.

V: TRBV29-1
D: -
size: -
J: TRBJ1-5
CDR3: CSVGVYSNQPQHF
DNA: TGCAGCGTTGGGGTGTATAGCAATCAGCCCCAGCATTTT

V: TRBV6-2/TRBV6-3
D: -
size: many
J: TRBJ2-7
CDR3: CASSYSTAGPPYEQYF
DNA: TGTGCCAGCAGTTACTCGACGGCAGGTCCTCCCTACGAGCAGTACTTC

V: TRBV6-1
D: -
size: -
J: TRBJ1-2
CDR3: CASSDHGRGYTF
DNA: TGTGCCAGCAGTGATCATGGAAGAGGCTACACCTTC

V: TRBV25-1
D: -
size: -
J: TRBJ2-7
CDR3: CASSRGGAGGEQYF
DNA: TGTGCCAGCAGTCGGGGCGGGGCTGGGGGCGAGCAGTACTTC

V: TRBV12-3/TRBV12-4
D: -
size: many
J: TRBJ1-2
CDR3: CASLGVRGYTF
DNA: TGTGCCAGCCTGGGGGTTCGGGGCTACACCTTC

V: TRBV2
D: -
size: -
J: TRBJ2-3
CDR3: CASRQGASGTDTQYF
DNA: TGTGCCAGCAGGCAGGGGGCTAGCGGTACAGATACGCAGTATTTT

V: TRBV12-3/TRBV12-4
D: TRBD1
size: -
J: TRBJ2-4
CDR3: CASSDRGAIKYF
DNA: TGTGCCAGCAGCGACAGGGGGGCCATTAAGTACTTC

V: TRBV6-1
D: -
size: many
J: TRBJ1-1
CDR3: CALVNPANTEAFF
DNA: TGTGCCCTTGTCAACCCAGCGAACACTGAAGCTTTCTTT

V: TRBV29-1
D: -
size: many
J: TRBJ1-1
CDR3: CRAGGTEAFF
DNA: TGCAGGGCGGGCGGCACTGAAGCTTTCTTT

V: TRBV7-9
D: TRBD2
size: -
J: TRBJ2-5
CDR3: CASSQADAGGTQYF
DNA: TGTGCCAGCAGCCAGGCGGACGCGGGGGGGACCCAGTACTTC

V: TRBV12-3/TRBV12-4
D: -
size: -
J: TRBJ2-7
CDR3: CASIPSEDQYF
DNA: TGTGCCAGCATTCCTTCTGAGGATCAGTACTTC

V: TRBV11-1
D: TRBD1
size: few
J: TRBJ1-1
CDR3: CASSWAGGSHTEAFF
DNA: TGTGCCAGCAGCTGGGCAGGGGGTTCCCACACTGAAGCTTTCTTT

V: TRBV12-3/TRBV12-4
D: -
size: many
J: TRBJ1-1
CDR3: CASSLRGNAFF
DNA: TGTGCCAGCAGCTTACGTGGGAATGCTTTCTTT

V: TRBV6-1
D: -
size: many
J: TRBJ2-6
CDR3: CASSVRDKGSSGANVLTF
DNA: TGTGCCAGCAGTGTAAGGGACAAGGGATCCTCTGGGGCCAACGTCCTGACTTTC

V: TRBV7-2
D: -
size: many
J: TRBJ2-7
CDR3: CASSLAQILSYEQYF
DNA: TGTGCCAGCAGCTTAGCACAGATCCTCTCCTACGAGCAGTACTTC

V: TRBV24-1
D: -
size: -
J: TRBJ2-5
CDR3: CATSDFVQGRETQYF
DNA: TGTGCCACCAGTGATTTTGTACAGGGCAGAGAGACCCAGTACTTC

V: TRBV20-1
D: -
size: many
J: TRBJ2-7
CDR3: CSVKGGGPYEQYF
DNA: TGCAGTGTCAAGGGTGGGGGGCCGTACGAGCAGTACTTC

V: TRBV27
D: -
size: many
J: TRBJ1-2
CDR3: CASSITGTSYGYTF
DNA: TGTGCCAGCAGTATCACCGGGACTTCCTATGGCTACACCTTC

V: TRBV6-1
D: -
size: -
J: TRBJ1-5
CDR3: CASSGRTGNQPQHF
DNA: TGTGCCAGCAGTGGACGGACAGGCAATCAGCCCCAGCATTTT

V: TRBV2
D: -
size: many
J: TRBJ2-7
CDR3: CASSNRETYEQYF
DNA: TGTGCCAGCAGTAACAGGGAGACCTACGAGCAGTACTTC

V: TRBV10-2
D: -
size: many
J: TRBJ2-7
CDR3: CASSEMGTSEQYF
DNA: TGCGCCAGCAGTGAGATGGGTACGAGCGAGCAGTACTTC

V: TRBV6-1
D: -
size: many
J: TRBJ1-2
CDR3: CASSGPARDYGYTF
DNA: TGTGCCAGCAGTGGTCCGGCCAGAGACTATGGCTACACCTTC

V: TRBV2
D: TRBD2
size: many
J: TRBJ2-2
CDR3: CAGAGGGGFTGELFF
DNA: TGTGCCGGCGCGGGGGGCGGGGGTTTCACCGGGGAGCTGTTTTTT

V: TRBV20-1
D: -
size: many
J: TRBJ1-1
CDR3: CSAETENTEAFF
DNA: TGCAGTGCCGAAACAGAGAACACTGAAGCTTTCTTT

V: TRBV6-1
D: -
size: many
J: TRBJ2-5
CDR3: CASSTLEGPSGETQYF
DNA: TGTGCCAGCAGTACACTAGAAGGACCGAGTGGGGAGACCCAGTACTTC

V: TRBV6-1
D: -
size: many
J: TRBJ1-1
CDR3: CASSKTPGRVNTEAFF
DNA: TGTGCCAGCAGCAAAACCCCGGGACGGGTGAACACTGAAGCTTTCTTT

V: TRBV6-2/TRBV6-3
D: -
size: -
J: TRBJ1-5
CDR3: CASNLQGSQPQHF
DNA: TGTGCCAGCAACCTACAGGGTAGTCAGCCCCAGCATTTT

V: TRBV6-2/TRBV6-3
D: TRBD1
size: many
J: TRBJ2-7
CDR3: CASSRGTVSYEQYF
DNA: TGTGCCAGCAGCCGTGGGACAGTGAGCTACGAGCAGTACTTC

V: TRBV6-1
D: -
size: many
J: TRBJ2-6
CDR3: CASSEMQGSGANVLTF
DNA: TGTGCCAGCAGTGAAATGCAGGGCTCCGGGGCCAACGTCCTGACTTTC

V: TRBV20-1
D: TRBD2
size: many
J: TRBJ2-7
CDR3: CSASVAGGPVGNEQYF
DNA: TGCAGTGCTAGTGTAGCGGGGGGCCCCGTAGGAAACGAGCAGTACTTC

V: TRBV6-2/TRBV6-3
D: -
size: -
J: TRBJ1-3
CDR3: CASMLTGRSSGNTIYF
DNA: TGTGCCAGCATGCTAACGGGACGGTCCTCTGGAAACACCATATATTTT

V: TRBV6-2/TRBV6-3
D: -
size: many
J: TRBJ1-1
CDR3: CASSFPGQTMNTEAFF
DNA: TGTGCCAGCAGTTTCCCTGGACAGACGATGAACACTGAAGCTTTCTTT

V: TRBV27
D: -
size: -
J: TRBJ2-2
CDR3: CASSLLRTGRAGELFF
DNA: TGTGCCAGCAGTTTGTTGAGGACAGGGAGGGCCGGGGAGCTGTTTTTT

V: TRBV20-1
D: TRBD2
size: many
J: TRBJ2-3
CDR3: CSARGSGGGGTDTQYF
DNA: TGCAGTGCTAGAGGTAGCGGGGGCGGTGGCACAGATACGCAGTATTTT

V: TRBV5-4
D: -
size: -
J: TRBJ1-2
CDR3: CASSPPGGVNYGYTF
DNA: TGTGCCAGCAGCCCCCCGGGGGGGGTAAACTATGGCTACACCTTC

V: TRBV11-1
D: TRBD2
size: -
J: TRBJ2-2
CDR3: CASSPPSGRVPGELFF
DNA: TGTGCCAGCAGCCCCCCTAGCGGGAGGGTACCCGGGGAGCTGTTTTTT

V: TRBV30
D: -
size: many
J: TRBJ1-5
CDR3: CAWTQGPNQPQHF
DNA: TGTGCCTGGACACAGGGCCCCAATCAGCCCCAGCATTTT

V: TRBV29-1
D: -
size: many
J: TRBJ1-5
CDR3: CSVGEFNQPQHF
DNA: TGCAGCGTTGGAGAATTCAATCAGCCCCAGCATTTT

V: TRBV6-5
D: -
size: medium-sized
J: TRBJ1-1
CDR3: CAVGTSAVTEAFF
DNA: TGTGCCGTGGGAACGTCGGCGGTAACTGAAGCTTTCTTT

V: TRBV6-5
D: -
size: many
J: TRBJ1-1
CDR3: CASSSNRVGTEAFF
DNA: TGTGCCAGCAGTTCCAATCGGGTAGGCACTGAAGCTTTCTTT

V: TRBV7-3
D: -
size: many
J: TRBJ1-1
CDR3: CASSFYTNTEAFF
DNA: TGTGCCAGCAGCTTTTATACGAACACTGAAGCTTTCTTT

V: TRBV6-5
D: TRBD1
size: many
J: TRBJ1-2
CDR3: CASQDRGNYGYTF
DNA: TGTGCCAGCCAAGACAGGGGGAACTATGGCTACACCTTC

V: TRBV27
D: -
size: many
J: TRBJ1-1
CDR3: CASSTLDWNTEAFF
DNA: TGTGCCAGCAGTACCCTGGACTGGAACACTGAAGCTTTCTTT

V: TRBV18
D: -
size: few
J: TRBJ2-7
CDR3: CASSPQGLEPYEQYF
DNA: TGTGCCAGCTCACCACAGGGACTGGAACCCTACGAGCAGTACTTC

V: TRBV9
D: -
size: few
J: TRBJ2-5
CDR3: CASSVEGAGQSETKYF
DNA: TGTGCCAGCAGCGTAGAGGGTGCGGGACAATCCGAGACCAAGTACTTC

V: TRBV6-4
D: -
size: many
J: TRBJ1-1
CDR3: CASTRVTALGVRSTEAFF
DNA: TGTGCCAGCACCCGTGTGACGGCACTCGGGGTACGGTCCACTGAAGCTTTCTTT

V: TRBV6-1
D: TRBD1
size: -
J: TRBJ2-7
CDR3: CASRQGGTGSLGEQYF
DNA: TGTGCCAGCAGGCAGGGGGGGACAGGGTCTCTGGGGGAGCAGTACTTC

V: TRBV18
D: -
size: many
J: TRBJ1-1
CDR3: CASSPTVNTEAFF
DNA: TGTGCCAGCAGCCCGACAGTGAACACTGAAGCTTTCTTT

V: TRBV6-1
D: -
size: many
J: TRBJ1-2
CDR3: CASSREGSQTNYGYTF
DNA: TGTGCCAGCAGTCGGGAGGGCAGCCAGACTAACTATGGCTACACCTTC

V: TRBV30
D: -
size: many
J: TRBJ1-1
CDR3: CAWSVGEVDTEAFF
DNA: TGTGCCTGGAGTGTCGGGGAGGTGGACACTGAAGCTTTCTTT

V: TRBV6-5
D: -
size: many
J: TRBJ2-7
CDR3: CASSYSHPGTGLREQYF
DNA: TGTGCCAGCAGTTACTCGCACCCTGGGACGGGTCTTCGCGAGCAGTACTTC

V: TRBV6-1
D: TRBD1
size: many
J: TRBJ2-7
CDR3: CASRAGTGNEQYF
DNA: TGTGCCAGCAGGGCCGGGACAGGCAACGAGCAGTACTTC

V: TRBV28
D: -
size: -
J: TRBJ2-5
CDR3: CASSLRIGGNQETQYF
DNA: TGTGCCAGCAGTTTACGGATAGGGGGGAACCAAGAGACCCAGTACTTC

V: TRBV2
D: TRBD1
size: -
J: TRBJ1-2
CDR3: CASSIRQAGGSGNGYTF
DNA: TGTGCCAGCAGTATACGACAAGCAGGGGGCAGTGGGAATGGCTACACCTTC